In its sample, the clone carrying this T cell receptor beta chain was seen many times. The use of genomic DNA as template underpinned the TCR beta VDJ and CDR3 profiling. One entry per CDR3 protein results from TCRdb running MiXCR on the reads. The sample yields some 170,000 distinct CDR3 sequences, around 45% seen once. This entry comes from a study of CD8+CD57+ T cells in acquired aplastic anemia. The CDR3 has 14 residues. V lost 4 bases and J lost 1; bases outside the gene matches: 6. CDR1 and CDR2 (germline): SQVTM, ANQGSEA. This sequence originates from a human donor in good health. The chain links TRBV29-1 to TRBJ1-2; TRBD1 aligns across 7 bases. Material: sorted CD4+, CD8+, or CD8+CD57+ T cells (not recorded which) from PBMCs. The CDR3 DNA sequence: TGCAGCGTTGGTACAGGGGAAGGTAACTATGGCTACACCTTC. Protein sequence: CSVGTGEGNYGYTF.